Below are 19 T cell receptor beta chains sequenced from a single sample in a study of neurological immune-mediated disorders. TCRdb reprocessed the 5' RACE reads via MiXCR and lists one record per CDR3 protein. The sample records several thousand distinct CDR3 sequences, 23% being singletons. The sample comprised CD8+ T cells from blood. The receptors were sampled from a woman aged 55-69 years with HTLV-1-associated myelopathy (HAM/TSP).

This clonotype was counted many times. The rearrangement uses TRBV20-1 and TRBJ2-7, with D perhaps matching TRBD2 (6 bases). Trimming removed 6 bases from V and 3 bases from J, with 15 bases in between. Germline V gene sequence: CDR1 DFQATT, CDR2 SNEGSKA (reference sequence). This CDR3 contains 13 residues. DNA of the CDR3: TGCAGTGCCGTAAGTCTGGGGGGCTACGAGCAGTACTTC. Translating gives CSAVSLGGYEQYF.

Many counts were recorded for this clonotype. The chain recombines TRBV7-8 with TRBJ1-2, with D possibly TRBD1 on 5 matching bases. Germline assignment: CDR1 SGHVS and CDR2 FQNEAQ. V was trimmed by 4 bases and J by 3 bases, leaving 15 bases between them. This CDR3 comprises 15 residues. This CDR3 reads CASSSIGQGDYGYTF. The CDR3 DNA follows: TGTGCCAGCAGCTCGATAGGGCAGGGCGACTATGGCTACACCTTC.

The chain has TRBV5-1 and TRBJ2-2; D may be TRBD1 (6 bases). The CDR3 runs to 14 residues. Trimming shortened V by 0 bases and J by 3 bases, and 6 bases separated the two germline ends. Germline values: CDR1 SGHRS, CDR2 YFSETQ. For the CDR3, the DNA is TGCGCCAGCAGCTTGGGACAGGACACCGGGGAGCTGTTTTTT. Residues: CASSLGQDTGELFF.

This clonotype was observed a few times. The limits of the CDR3 on the DNA are not certain, so only TCRdb's listed CDR3 is given. V gene TRBV24-1 combines with J gene TRBJ2-7; no check of the table's D call, TRBD1, against the DNA was made. The CDR3 region is 24 residues in length, termini included. Germline assignment: CDR1 KGHDR and CDR2 SFDVKD. CDR3 sequence reads: CATSPTNSALYLCASSLEGYEQYF.

The chain has TRBV10-1 and TRBJ2-7; TRBD1 matches at 8 bases. This CDR3 contains 15 residues. Germline V gene sequence: CDR1 WNHNN, CDR2 SYGVQD (reference sequence). With 9 bases clipped from V and 0 bases from J, the junction kept 10 bases outside the gene matches. This chain's CDR3 is CARRPMGQVSYEQYF. DNA of the CDR3: TGCGCCAGGCGACCTATGGGACAGGTCTCCTACGAGCAGTACTTC.

In this sample, this clonotype turned up many times. The J gene is TRBJ1-2, the V gene TRBV30; TRBD1 matches 7 bases. CDR1 is GTSNPN and CDR2 is SVGIG in the germline V gene (reference sequence). V trimming: 0 bases; J trimming: 8 bases; junction bases outside the gene matches: 0. CDR3 size: 11 residues. The CDR3 DNA sequence: TGTGCCTGGAGTGTAGGGGGCGGCTACACCTTC. Protein sequence: CAWSVGGGYTF.

This clonotype occurred a few times. This may be a read error, as it is one base from a much larger clone. The chain uses TRBV19 and TRBJ2-1; no definite D call. Germline assignment: CDR1 LNHDA and CDR2 SQIVND (reference sequence). V was cut by 1 base and J by 9 bases, with 10 bases left in between. CDR3 length equals 13 residues. As DNA, the CDR3 is TGTGCCAGTAGTATAGGTCGCTGGATTGAGCAGTTCTTC. This gives the protein CASSIGRWIEQFF.

The chain uses TRBV29-1 and TRBJ1-1; the D gene is possibly TRBD1 (5 bases). V dropped 2 bases and J dropped 4 bases, with 11 bases sitting between them. CDR1 and CDR2 (germline): SQVTM, ANQGSEA. The CDR3 sequence is 13 residues long. The CDR3 nucleotides read TGCAGCGTTGAATGGTTGGGGGGCACTGAAGCTTTCTTT. It is translated as CSVEWLGGTEAFF.

V is TRBV12-3 or TRBV12-4 and J is TRBJ2-7; D is tentatively TRBD1 or TRBD2 (5 bases each). The CDR3 loop spans 15 amino acids. Trimming pared 5 bases from V and 4 bases from J, leaving 18 bases between. In DNA form, the CDR3 reads TGTGCCAGCAGTCCGGATCCCGGGACGGAATACGAGCAGTACTTC. It specifies CASSPDPGTEYEQYF.

This clonotype was seen repeatedly, ten times or more. This chain connects TRBV6-1 to TRBJ2-3; D gene uncertain. Germline assignment: CDR1 MNHNS and CDR2 SASEGT. Between the trimmed V and J ends, which lost 2 bases and 2 bases, there was a span of 2 bases. CDR3 length: 12 residues. The CDR3 here is CASSENTDTQYF. The CDR3 DNA follows: TGTGCCAGCAGTGAAAACACAGATACGCAGTATTTT.

This clonotype came up a few times. The rearrangement joins TRBV20-1 to TRBJ2-1, with TRBD1 matching 8 bases. The CDR3 spans 17 residues. After removal of 5 bases from V and 9 bases from J, the junction contained 21 bases not matched to a gene. Germline assignment: CDR1 DFQATT and CDR2 SNEGSKA (reference sequence). The CDR3 DNA follows: TGCAGTGCTGGACCCACTAGTTGGACAGGGCCGGTGGGTGAGCAGTTCTTC. As protein: CSAGPTSWTGPVGEQFF.

By share of the sample, this clonotype is medium-sized. The chain couples TRBV5-5 to TRBJ1-1; 7 bases match TRBD1. Germline loops: CDR1 SGHKS, CDR2 YYEKEE (reference sequence). J lost 0 bases, V lost 4 bases, and 6 bases had no gene match. CDR3 length equals 15 residues. As DNA, the CDR3 is TGTGCCAGCAGCCCTTGGACAGGAATGAACACTGAAGCTTTCTTT. The encoded protein is CASSPWTGMNTEAFF.

V usage is TRBV4-1 and J usage is TRBJ2-7; perhaps D is TRBD1 or TRBD2 (5 bases each). V dropped 4 bases and J dropped 1 base, with 11 bases sitting between them. There are 14 residues in the CDR3. The germline V gene has CDR1 MGHRA and CDR2 YSYEKL. The CDR3 is CASSPPGRSYEQYF. As DNA, the CDR3 is TGCGCCAGCAGCCCCCCGGGACGGTCCTACGAGCAGTACTTC.

Many counts were recorded for this clonotype. The chain joins TRBV11-3 to TRBJ2-7, with D tentatively TRBD1 (6 bases). Deletions cut 2 bases from V and 4 bases from J, with 21 bases between. CDR1 and CDR2 from the germline V gene are SGHNT and YENEEA. This CDR3 region has 17 residues. This chain's CDR3 is CASSLPEGDIGFYEQYF. The CDR3, as DNA: TGTGCCAGCAGCTTACCTGAAGGGGACATTGGATTTTACGAGCAGTACTTC.

To note about this clonotype: The limits of the CDR3 on the DNA are not certain, so only TCRdb's listed CDR3 is given. J is TRBJ2-7 and V is TRBV24-1; TRBD1, as called in the table, went unchecked against the DNA. Germline-derived CDR1 and CDR2 are KGHDR and SFDVKD. Inclusive of both ends, the CDR3 amounts to 24 amino acids. CDR3: CATSPTNSAMYLCASSPDGYEQYF.

This clonotype was seen repeatedly, ten times or more. The CDR3 sequence is CASSLRAGVIYQETQYF. As DNA, the CDR3 is TGCGCCAGCAGCTTGAGAGCCGGGGTCATCTACCAAGAGACCCAGTACTTC. The rearrangement links TRBV5-1 to TRBJ2-5, with D perhaps TRBD2 (5 bases). Trimming removed 1 base from V and 0 bases from J, with 16 bases in between. CDR1 is SGHRS and CDR2 is YFSETQ in the germline V gene. The CDR3 extends over 17 amino acids.

This clonotype came up many times. The rearrangement uses TRBV3-1 and TRBJ1-2; TRBD1 matches 10 bases. There are 16 residues in the CDR3. Unmatched junction bases numbered 8, after V lost 6 bases and J lost 1 base. Germline values: CDR1 LGHDT, CDR2 YNNKEL (reference sequence). The CDR3 loop is CASSRPGTGVNYGYTF. Here the CDR3 DNA reads TGTGCCAGCAGTCGTCCCGGGACAGGGGTTAACTATGGCTACACCTTC.

This clonotype appeared a single time. The chain combines TRBV11-3 with TRBJ2-7, with TRBD1 as a possible D gene (6 bases). V lost 0 bases, J lost 2 bases, and 14 bases lay in between. Germline assignment: CDR1 SGHNT and CDR2 YENEEA. The CDR3 length is 16 residues. CDR3 residues: CASSLDPLQGTYEQYF. DNA for the CDR3: TGTGCCAGCAGCTTAGATCCCTTACAGGGAACCTACGAGCAGTACTTC.

This clonotype appeared many times. The rearrangement uses TRBV2 and TRBJ2-1, with D possibly matching TRBD1 (5 bases). The CDR3 loop spans 12 amino acids. V was trimmed by 1 base and J by 10 bases, leaving 8 bases between them. CDR1 and CDR2 (germline): SNHLY, FYNNEI. CDR3 DNA sequence: TGTGCCAGCAGTGAAGTGGGGCTAGAGCAGTTCTTC. Protein product: CASSEVGLEQFF. Full variable domain (remainder filled in from reference TRBV2 and TRBJ2-1): EPEVTQTPSHQVTQMGQEVILRCVPISNHLYFYWYRQILGQKVEFLVSFYNNEISEKSEIFDDQFSVERPDGSNFTLKIRSTKLEDSAMYFCASSEVGLEQFFGPGTRLTVL.